The rows below give T cell receptor beta chains drawn from one sample of a study of shared clonotypes between healthy human individuals. TCRdb's copy holds only in-frame clones and misses some; the assay was immunoSEQ multiplex PCR. The sample lists around 2.5 million clones, over 85% occurring once. Material for sequencing was naive CD4+ T cells from PBMCs. Source of these receptors: a man aged 18-30 years in good health. Some clones in this sample may be carry-over from other donors' samples. Both conserved end residues are trimmed from each CDR3. The order of the fields is J gene, CDR3 length, V gene, CDR3 protein.

TRBJ1-2	12	TRBV6-5	ASSYSREGYGYT
TRBJ1-3	13	TRBV5-4	ASSLDTGSGNTIY
TRBJ1-2	12	TRBV5-1	ASSLFGQGHGYT
TRBJ2-7	13	TRBV28	ASSSLAGAPSEQY
TRBJ2-7	15	TRBV5-1	ASSGTSGRPSSYEQY
TRBJ2-7	14	TRBV14	ASSPLGAGQGREQY
TRBJ2-2	11	TRBV7-9	ASSLAASGELF
TRBJ1-1	13	TRBV7-3	ASSLGQGVNTEAF
TRBJ2-7	12	TRBV6-1	ATQIGTLSYEQY
TRBJ2-3	12	TRBV18	ASSPPIVTDTQY
TRBJ2-1	13	TRBV19	ASSPTGQVPVEQF
TRBJ1-5	15	TRBV19	ASSIAGGGAENQPQH
TRBJ2-7	11	TRBV7-3	ASGMGASREQY
TRBJ1-2	12	TRBV19	ASSIEQLGYGYT
TRBJ1-1	11	TRBV6-5	AGRKEGTTEAF
TRBJ1-3	13	TRBV6-5	ASSSQGAGGNTIY
TRBJ2-7	13	TRBV7-8	ASSSTGGSPYEQY
TRBJ2-1	14	TRBV4-2	ASSQDQRLAGTEQF
TRBJ2-5	12	TRBV6-6	ASRSRDIEETQY
TRBJ1-1	11	TRBV30	AWSADRAWDAF
TRBJ2-1	12	TRBV6-1	ASSIEQGAREQF
TRBJ2-7	12	TRBV30	ACSPLGGFSEQY
TRBJ2-6	13	TRBV6-5	ASRVGFAGANVLT
TRBJ1-5	14	TRBV7-2	ASSASTGGARQPQH
TRBJ1-1	12	TRBV7-2	ASSLRQGGAEAF
TRBJ2-5	13	TRBV28	ASSLGPTGQETQY
TRBJ2-3	11	TRBV14	ASSQGPTHTQY
TRBJ2-7	12	TRBV19	ASSIMTGPYEQY
TRBJ2-2	11	TRBV28	ASTSGNTGELF
TRBJ2-7	11	TRBV5-6	ASSKGQRYEQY
TRBJ2-5	17	TRBV4-1	ASSSGTSGRARGLETQY
TRBJ1-4	14	TRBV7-9	ASSLTSGTNNEKLF
TRBJ1-1	11	TRBV29-1	SVGAGGVTEAF
TRBJ2-3	15	TRBV5-1	ASRPMGTSGSTDTQY
TRBJ1-1	13	TRBV18	ASSPTAGVVSEAF
TRBJ1-2	14	TRBV28	ASSSLGEGPNYGYT
TRBJ2-1	9	TRBV7-9	ASSLGMVQF
TRBJ2-7	12	TRBV19	ASSIRVEGTEQY
TRBJ2-1	10	TRBV14	ASSQDPAQQF
TRBJ1-3	12	TRBV6-6	ASSSGGSGNTIY
TRBJ2-3	13	TRBV30	AWSVQGTSTDTQY
TRBJ2-1	11	TRBV11-2	ASSRDSYNEQF
TRBJ2-1	13	TRBV5-1	ASSSTIPSYNEQF
TRBJ2-3	13	TRBV19	ASSKGSGGTDTQY
TRBJ2-2	13	TRBV18	ASSPGQGRTGELF
TRBJ2-7	9	TRBV29-1	SVLSRNEQY
TRBJ2-7	14	TRBV7-8	ASRLSGAPGSYEQY
TRBJ2-7	11	TRBV4-2	ASSQDLVYEQY
TRBJ1-2	14	TRBV7-9	ASSLATAIHNYGYT
TRBJ1-2	13	TRBV6-1	AGGPAAGGNYGYT
TRBJ2-7	10	TRBV2	ASCKESYEQY